The 10 T cell receptor beta chains below come from one sample, sequenced in a study of cytomegalovirus exposure and HLA in healthy donors (TCRdb year 2017). Receptors were amplified or captured by the immunoSEQ multiplex PCR assay. For the multiplex PCR, a mixture combining 60 forward primers for TCR Vbeta segments and 13 reverse primers for TCR Jbeta segments was used. Held by TCRdb, this immuneACCESS table contains in-frame sequences only and omits some clones. Under half of the omission traces to an unresolved V gene where checked; the cause of the rest is unknown. Here the sample has about 130,000 clones; 81% occur a single time. Of the sample, less than 0.75% falls within the top ten clones. Sample: PBMCs. These receptors were taken from a man between 18 and 29 years old in good health and CMV-seronegative.

This clone was seen only a few times. This chain uses TRBV4-1 with TRBJ2-7; 9 bases map to TRBD2. In germline, CDR1 is MGHRA, CDR2 YSYEKL. There are 15 residues in the CDR3. V was clipped by 6 bases and J by 1 base; unmatched bases: 7. The CDR3 DNA reads TGCGCCAGCAGTAGTAGACTAGCGGTTTCCTACGAGCAGTACTTC. This translates into CASSSRLAVSYEQYF.

The chain employs TRBV9 and TRBJ1-2; D gene uncertain. The CDR3 length is 11 residues. Trimming cost V 3 bases and J 5 bases, with 5 bases left between them. CDR1 is SGDLS, CDR2 YYNGEE, per germline. As DNA, the CDR3 is TGTGCCAGCAGCGCGACTTATGGCTACACCTTC. Translated, it gives CASSATYGYTF.

The rearrangement links TRBV2 to TRBJ1-1, with TRBD1 matching over 7 bases. The CDR3 sequence is 14 residues long. Looked up from germline, CDR1 is SNHLY and CDR2 is FYNNEI. The V gene end was trimmed by 4 bases and the J gene end by 2 bases; junction bases not matched to a gene: 4. CDR3 sequence reads: CASSVGGGNTEAFF. CDR3 DNA: TGTGCCAGCAGTGTCGGAGGGGGCAACACTGAAGCTTTCTTT.

This rearrangement joins TRBV10-3 to TRBJ2-7; D not resolved. V was clipped by 3 bases and J by 2 bases, with 11 bases between them. This CDR3 is 14 amino acids long. Looked up from germline, CDR1 is ENHRY and CDR2 is SYGVKD. In DNA form, the CDR3 reads TGTGCCATCAGTGACCCCAAAGGAGCCTACGAGCAGTACTTC. Amino acid sequence: CAISDPKGAYEQYF.

The J gene is TRBJ2-7, the V gene TRBV5-6; tentatively, D is TRBD1 (5 bases). The CDR3 runs to 13 residues. V lost 0 bases, J lost 2 bases, and 6 bases lay in between. Germline V lookup: CDR1 SGHDT, CDR2 YYEEEE. As DNA, the CDR3 is TGTGCCAGCAGCTTGGGCAGGGCCTACGAGCAGTACTTC. Its protein product is CASSLGRAYEQYF.

The chain joins TRBV5-6 to TRBJ1-3; no firm D call. The V gene lost 0 bases and the J gene lost 1 base, with 5 bases spanning the gap. CDR1 is SGHDT, CDR2 YYEEEE, per germline. There are 14 residues in the CDR3. CDR3 in amino acids: CASSLEESGNTIYF. In DNA form, the CDR3 reads TGTGCCAGCAGCTTGGAAGAGTCTGGAAACACCATATATTTT.

The gene calls are TRBV9 and TRBJ2-7; TRBD2 agrees at 7 bases. CDR1 SGDLS and CDR2 YYNGEE come from the germline V gene. The CDR3 contains 18 residues. V shed 0 bases, J shed 3 bases, and the junction held 15 bases outside the gene matches. The CDR3 DNA sequence: TGTGCCAGCAGCGTAGGGGGACTACCCCGGGGACGCATCTACGAGCAGTACTTC. It translates to CASSVGGLPRGRIYEQYF.

V and J are TRBV7-6 and TRBJ2-1; D gene unclear. V was pared by 2 bases and J by 8 bases, with 10 bases between. Germline CDR1 and CDR2: SGHVS and FNYEAQ. This CDR3 region has 13 residues. CDR3 amino acids: CASSLSAVHEQFF. The CDR3 nucleotides are TGTGCCAGCAGCTTATCTGCAGTGCATGAGCAGTTCTTC.

The chain combines TRBV7-9 with TRBJ2-3, with TRBD2 matching over 7 bases. Germline loops: CDR1 SEHNR, CDR2 FQNEAQ (reference sequence). The CDR3 contains 15 residues. Unmatched junction bases numbered 3, after V lost 3 bases and J lost 0 bases. This CDR3 is CASSFPSGSTDTQYF. As DNA, the CDR3 is TGTGCCAGCAGCTTCCCTAGCGGTAGCACAGATACGCAGTATTTT.

In this sample, this clone turned up once. The J gene is TRBJ1-1, the V gene TRBV15; 7 bases fit TRBD1. Germline trimming cut 8 bases from V and 1 base from J; bases unmatched to any gene: 7. Germline V gene sequence: CDR1 LNHNV, CDR2 YYDKDF (reference sequence). The CDR3 runs 14 residues. CDR3 amino acids: CATVDRAQNTEAFF. In DNA form, the CDR3 reads TGTGCCACCGTAGACAGGGCGCAGAACACTGAAGCTTTCTTT.